A single sample gave rise to the 28 T cell receptor beta chains below, sequenced in a study of CD8 T cells in Susac syndrome. RNA amounts of roughly 0.5 to 1 ug underwent reverse transcription with random hexamers. TCRdb itself ran the immunoSEQ multiplex PCR reads through MiXCR, one entry per CDR3 protein. The sample yields approximately 150,000 distinct CDR3 sequences, roughly nine tenths seen once. Sample: CD4+ T cells from PBMCs. Source of these receptors: a human donor in good health.

The chain carries TRBV10-3 and TRBJ2-2; TRBD1 matches at 7 bases. Germline V gene data show CDR1 as ENHRY and CDR2 as SYGVKD. J gave up 3 bases and V 4 bases, and 8 bases lay outside the gene matches. CDR3 length equals 16 residues. This chain's CDR3 is CAISAGRGSDTGELFF. In DNA, the CDR3 is TGTGCCATCAGTGCAGGCAGGGGGTCGGACACCGGGGAGCTGTTTTTT.

The V gene is TRBV30, the J gene TRBJ2-1; D remains unclear. CDR3 length: 14 residues. V lost 0 bases and J 7 bases, leaving 13 bases between the germline ends. Germline V CDR1 and CDR2: GTSNPN, SVGIG (reference sequence). The CDR3 loop reads CAWSVLKGRNEQFF. In DNA, the CDR3 is TGTGCCTGGAGTGTACTTAAGGGTCGGAATGAGCAGTTCTTC.

In its sample, this clonotype was seen once. The V and J genes are TRBV4-3 and TRBJ1-4; a weak D match, TRBD1 (6 bases). The CDR3 is 17 residues long. From germline, CDR1 is LGHNA and CDR2 YSLEER. V lost 3 bases to trimming and J lost 1 base, with 15 bases between them. The CDR3: CASSHPQGPGTNEKLFF. CDR3 bases: TGCGCCAGCAGCCACCCTCAGGGGCCCGGAACTAATGAAAAACTGTTTTTT.

In this sample, this clonotype turned up a few times. One junction end does not reproduce the germline sequence, and a read error may be involved. The chain joins TRBV7-3 to TRBJ2-5; the match to TRBD2 covers 7 bases. Germline V gene sequence: CDR1 SGHTA, CDR2 FQGTGA. This CDR3 spans 14 amino acids. In DNA, the CDR3 is TGTGCCAGCAGTTTAATGGGGGGGCAAGAGACCCAGTACTTC. It encodes CASSLMGGQETQYF. The full variable domain, completed using reference TRBV7-3 and TRBJ2-5, is GAGVSQTPSNKVTEKGKYVELRCDPISGHTALYWYRQSLGQGPEFLIYFQGTGAADDSGLPNDRFFAVRPEGSVSTLKIQRTERGDSAVYLCASSLMGGQETQYFGPGTRLLVL.

The count of this clonotype is one. CDR3 bases: TGTGCCAGCAGTTTAAGAGCGGGAGCCACCGGGGAGCTGTTTTTT. It specifies CASSLRAGATGELFF. This chain uses TRBV28 with TRBJ2-2; 8 bases map to TRBD2. This CDR3 region has 15 residues. Germline V gives CDR1 MDHEN, CDR2 SYDVKM. V shed 2 bases, J shed 4 bases, and the junction held 3 bases outside the gene matches.

The V and J genes are TRBV20-1 and TRBJ1-5, with D perhaps TRBD1 (5 bases). CDR3 length: 12 residues. Germline V gives CDR1 DFQATT, CDR2 SNEGSKA (reference sequence). Trimming stripped 7 bases from V and 7 bases from J, with 14 bases between. As DNA, the CDR3 is TGCAGTGTTTCCAGGGCGAACCAGCCCCAGCATTTT. Its translation: CSVSRANQPQHF.

This clonotype has more than one count but fewer than ten. This chain uses TRBV6-1 with TRBJ1-1; D gene unclear. The ends were cut back, 7 bases at V and 7 bases at J, with 10 bases in the middle. The CDR3 length is 11 residues. In germline, CDR1 is MNHNS, CDR2 SASEGT. In nucleotides, the CDR3 is TGTGCCAGCACTCCGGGAGTTGAAGCTTTCTTT. As protein: CASTPGVEAFF.

J is TRBJ2-5 and V is TRBV7-9, with 8 positions matching TRBD1. Germline assignment: CDR1 SEHNR and CDR2 FQNEAQ (reference sequence). Trimming at V came to 3 bases and at J to 5 bases, leaving 8 bases not matched to a gene. The CDR3 covers 15 residues. CDR3 sequence (DNA): TGTGCCAGCAGCTTTGTGGCAGGGGGCGTGGAGACCCAGTACTTC. It is translated as CASSFVAGGVETQYF.

V usage is TRBV10-1 and J usage is TRBJ2-7; D may correspond to TRBD1 or TRBD2 (5 bases each). This CDR3 region has 13 residues. Germline V lookup: CDR1 WNHNN, CDR2 SYGVQD (reference sequence). Deletions cut 8 bases from V and 2 bases from J, with 13 bases between. The CDR3 DNA follows: TGCGCCAGCGGGTCCCAGGGAGCCTACGAGCAGTACTTC. Amino acid sequence: CASGSQGAYEQYF.

The chain couples TRBV29-1 to TRBJ2-7; TRBD1 matches 8 bases. CDR1 and CDR2 from the germline V gene are SQVTM and ANQGSEA. The J segment lost 4 bases and the V segment lost 6 bases, leaving 8 bases of the junction unmatched. The length of the CDR3 is 13 residues. The CDR3 bases are TGCAGCGTCGCAGGGACAGGCCTTTACGAGCAGTACTTC. This encodes CSVAGTGLYEQYF.

Points on this clonotype: The junction and the germline gene differ at one end; a read error may be behind it. The genes are TRBV10-1 and TRBJ2-3; perhaps D is TRBD1 or TRBD2 (5 bases each). The germline gives CDR1 WNHNN, CDR2 SYGVQD (reference sequence). The CDR3 extends over 11 amino acids. As DNA, the CDR3 is TGTGCCAGCAGCAGGGAGGATACGCAGTATTTT. Amino acids: CASSREDTQYF.

Only a few counts were recorded for this clonotype. The chain has TRBV6-1 and TRBJ2-7, with TRBD1 matching over 7 bases. The V and J ends lost 6 bases and 3 bases, in that order; junction bases with no gene match: 8. Germline CDR1 is MNHNS and CDR2 is SASEGT. The CDR3 has 14 residues. CDR3: CASRRQGGNYEQYF. CDR3 DNA: TGTGCCAGCAGAAGACAGGGTGGGAACTACGAGCAGTACTTC.

V usage is TRBV5-1 and J usage is TRBJ2-2; D gene ambiguous. The CDR3 sequence is 13 residues long. Trimming removed 1 base at V and 4 bases at J, with 5 bases between. Germline CDR1 SGHRS, CDR2 YFSETQ. CDR3 bases: TGCGCCAGCAGCTTGTCTCTCACCGGGGAGCTGTTTTTT. Its translation is CASSLSLTGELFF.

The rearrangement uses TRBV6-2 or TRBV6-3 and TRBJ2-7; 9 positions agree with TRBD1. The V and J ends lost 6 bases and 3 bases, in that order; junction bases with no gene match: 9. The CDR3 totals 15 residues. Germline CDR1 is MNHEY and CDR2 is SVGEGT. CDR3 loop: CASRSRQGGIYEQYV. CDR3 sequence (DNA): TGTGCCAGCAGATCTCGACAGGGGGGGATCTACGAGCAGTACGTC.

This clonotype was seen only a few times. The genes are TRBV5-1 and TRBJ1-5; 10 bases line up with TRBD1. With 5 bases clipped from V and 6 bases from J, the junction kept 5 bases outside the gene matches. The CDR3 consists of 14 residues. The germline gives CDR1 SGHRS, CDR2 YFSETQ. The CDR3 nucleotides read TGCGCCAGCAGTCCCGGGACAGGGGTTCAGCCCCAGCATTTT. This sequence encodes CASSPGTGVQPQHF.

The chain has TRBV29-1 and TRBJ1-2; D unresolved. The CDR3 consists of 13 residues. Germline V CDR1 and CDR2: SQVTM, ANQGSEA. With 3 bases removed from V and 0 bases from J, the gap between germline ends came to 8 bases. CDR3 DNA: TGCAGCGTTGACAGCCTCTCTAACTATGGCTACACCTTC. It specifies CSVDSLSNYGYTF. Using reference TRBV29-1 and TRBJ1-2 for the parts outside the CDR3, the full variable domain is SAVISQKPSRDICQRGTSLTIQCQVDSQVTMMFWYRQQPGQSLTLIATANQGSEATYESGFVIDKFPISRPNLTFSTLTVSNMSPEDSSIYLCSVDSLSNYGYTFGSGTRLTVV.

This clonotype was seen only once. Written as DNA, the CDR3 is TGTGCCTGGAGCCTATGGGACACTGAAGCTTTCTTT. Translation gives CAWSLWDTEAFF. This chain uses TRBV30 with TRBJ1-1; D not resolved. V dropped 3 bases and J dropped 3 bases, with 8 bases sitting between them. Germline V CDR1 and CDR2: GTSNPN, SVGIG (reference sequence). There are 12 residues in the CDR3.

This clonotype was detected a few times. The chain is built from TRBV5-1 and TRBJ2-7; D unclear. V shed 0 bases and J shed 4 bases, with 14 bases lying between them. The CDR3 runs to 15 residues. Germline assignment: CDR1 SGHRS and CDR2 YFSETQ. For the CDR3, the DNA is TGCGCCAGCAGCTTGGGGAGTCACACACAATACGAGCAGTACTTC. Translating gives CASSLGSHTQYEQYF.

This chain connects TRBV5-4 to TRBJ2-3, with 9 positions matching TRBD2. The J segment lost 4 bases and the V segment lost 4 bases, leaving 7 bases of the junction unmatched. The CDR3 length is 15 residues. The germline gives CDR1 SGHNT, CDR2 YYREEE (reference sequence). Here the CDR3 reads CASSLSGGFSDTQYF. The CDR3 nucleotides are TGTGCCAGCAGCCTTAGCGGGGGATTCTCAGATACGCAGTATTTT.

This sequence joins TRBV27 and TRBJ1-2; TRBD1 is a possible D gene (5 bases). Germline V gene lookup returns CDR1 MNHEY and CDR2 SMNVEV (reference sequence). The CDR3 has 14 residues. The V and J ends lost 4 bases and 4 bases respectively, with 13 bases between them. Written as DNA, the CDR3 is TGTGCCAGCAGTTCGGACCGGGGCCGCTATGGCTACACCTTC. It codes for CASSSDRGRYGYTF.

This clonotype was seen a handful of times. The chain has TRBV24-1 and TRBJ2-1; unclear D gene. CDR3 length equals 13 residues. CDR1 KGHDR and CDR2 SFDVKD come from the germline V gene. V was clipped by 4 bases and J by 6 bases, with 9 bases between them. CDR3 in amino acids: CATSEGSLNEQFF. The DNA of the CDR3 is TGTGCCACCAGTGAAGGTAGCCTCAATGAGCAGTTCTTC.

The chain has TRBV6-1 and TRBJ2-1; maybe TRBD2 (6 bases). Germline V gene sequence: CDR1 MNHNS, CDR2 SASEGT. The CDR3 runs to 12 residues. In DNA form, the CDR3 reads TGTGTCGCGGGGAAGTCCTACAATGAGCAGTTCTTC. Translating it yields CVAGKSYNEQFF.

The genes are TRBV9 and TRBJ2-5; D remains ambiguous. Germline assignment: CDR1 SGDLS and CDR2 YYNGEE. Trimming left V 4 bases short and J 5 bases short, with 18 bases between. The CDR3 runs to 15 residues. CDR3 sequence reads: CASSLLFVSPETQYF. CDR3 nucleotides: TGTGCCAGCAGCCTCCTTTTCGTGTCCCCCGAGACCCAGTACTTC.

The sample holds one count of this clonotype. The chain couples TRBV19 to TRBJ2-3; 7 nucleotides match TRBD2. The CDR3 is made up of 15 amino acids. With V trimmed by 2 bases and J by 6 bases, 8 bases remained unmatched. CDR1 and CDR2 (germline): LNHDA, SQIVND (reference sequence). CDR3 bases: TGTGCCAGTAGTATACCAGCGGGACCTTTGGATACGCAGTATTTT. Its translation is CASSIPAGPLDTQYF.

The chain uses TRBV3-1 and TRBJ1-1; no clear D gene. This CDR3 is built from 14 residues. V was clipped by 2 bases and J by 7 bases, with 14 bases between them. Germline values: CDR1 LGHDT, CDR2 YNNKEL (reference sequence). CDR3 amino acids: CASSQKMGSGEAFF. DNA of the CDR3: TGTGCCAGCAGCCAAAAAATGGGATCGGGTGAAGCTTTCTTT.

V usage is TRBV20-1 and J usage is TRBJ1-4, with TRBD1 matching over 9 bases. J was trimmed by 5 bases and V by 5 bases; bases with no gene match: 3. This CDR3 comprises 13 residues. Germline V gene lookup returns CDR1 DFQATT and CDR2 SNEGSKA (reference sequence). The CDR3 sequence: CSASGTGNEKLFF. CDR3 nucleotides: TGCAGTGCTTCCGGGACAGGGAATGAAAAACTGTTTTTT.

The rearrangement uses TRBV21-1 and TRBJ1-5. TRBV21-1 is assigned pseudogene status. The CDR3 has 11 residues. The CDR3 DNA reads TGTGCCAGCAGCAAGCAAGCTGGCCAGCATTTT. Its translation: CASSKQAGQHF.

The V call is TRBV2, the J call TRBJ2-4, with a tentative D call TRBD2 (5 bases). The germline V gene encodes CDR1 SNHLY and CDR2 FYNNEI. V lost 4 bases and J 7 bases, leaving 14 bases between the germline ends. This CDR3 spans 14 amino acids. This CDR3 reads CASSATWTSNIQYF. CDR3 nucleotides: TGTGCCAGCAGTGCAACTTGGACTTCTAACATTCAGTACTTC.